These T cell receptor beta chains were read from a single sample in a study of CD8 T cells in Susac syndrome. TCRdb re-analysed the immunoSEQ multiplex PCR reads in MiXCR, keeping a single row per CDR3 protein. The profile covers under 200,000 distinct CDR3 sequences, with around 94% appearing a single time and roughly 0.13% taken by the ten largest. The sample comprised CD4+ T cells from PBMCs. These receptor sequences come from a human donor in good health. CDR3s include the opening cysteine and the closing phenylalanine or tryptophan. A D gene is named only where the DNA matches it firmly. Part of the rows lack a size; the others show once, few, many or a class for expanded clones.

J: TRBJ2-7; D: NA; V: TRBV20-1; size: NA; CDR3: CSAPQGGGGAYEQYF; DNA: TGCAGTGCTCCCCAGGGGGGCGGGGGAGCCTACGAGCAGTACTTC
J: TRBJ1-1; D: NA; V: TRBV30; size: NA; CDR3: CAWSSRNWEAFF; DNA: TGTGCCTGGAGTTCCCGGAATTGGGAGGCTTTCTTT
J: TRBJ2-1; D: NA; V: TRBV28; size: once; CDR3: CASIGRGNNEQFF; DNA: TGTGCCAGCATCGGGCGGGGTAACAATGAGCAGTTCTTC
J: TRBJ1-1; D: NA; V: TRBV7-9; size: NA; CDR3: CASSSTNRRSSMNTEAFF; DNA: TGTGCCAGCAGTTCCACCAACCGACGGTCTTCCATGAACACTGAAGCTTTCTTT
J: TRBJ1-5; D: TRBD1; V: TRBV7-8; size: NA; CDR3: CASSADRARRQPQHF; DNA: TGTGCCAGCAGCGCTGACAGGGCGCGAAGGCAGCCCCAGCATTTT
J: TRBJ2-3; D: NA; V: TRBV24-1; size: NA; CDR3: CATSGGVVIWDTQYF; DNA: TGTGCCACCAGTGGCGGGGTGGTAATATGGGATACGCAGTATTTT
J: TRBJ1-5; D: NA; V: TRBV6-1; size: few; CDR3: CASSRDGNSNQPQHF; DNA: TGTGCCAGCAGTCGGGACGGAAATAGCAATCAGCCCCAGCATTTT
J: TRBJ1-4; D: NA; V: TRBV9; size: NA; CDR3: CASSVGADNEKLFF; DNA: TGTGCCAGCAGCGTAGGCGCAGATAATGAAAAACTGTTTTTT
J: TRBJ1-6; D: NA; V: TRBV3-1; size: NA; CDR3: CASSQNSPLHF; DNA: TGTGCCAGCAGCCAAAACTCACCCCTCCACTTT
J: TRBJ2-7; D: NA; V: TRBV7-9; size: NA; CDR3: CASSYRETGAYEQYF; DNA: TGTGCCAGCAGCTATCGGGAGACTGGGGCCTACGAGCAGTACTTC
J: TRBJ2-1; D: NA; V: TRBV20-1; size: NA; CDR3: CSARDRVEGQIYNEQFF; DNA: TGCAGTGCTAGAGATAGGGTGGAGGGGCAGATTTACAATGAGCAGTTCTTC
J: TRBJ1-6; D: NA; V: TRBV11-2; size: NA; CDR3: CASSIQRTNSPLHF; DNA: TGTGCCAGCAGCATTCAGAGAACCAATTCACCCCTCCACTTT
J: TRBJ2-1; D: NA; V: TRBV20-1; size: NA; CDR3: CSAGLGGYNEQFF; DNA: TGCAGTGCGGGTCTGGGTGGCTACAATGAGCAGTTCTTC
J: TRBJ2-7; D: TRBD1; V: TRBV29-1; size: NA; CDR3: CGVSRDRGYEQYF; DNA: TGCGGCGTAAGCCGGGACAGGGGTTACGAGCAGTACTTC
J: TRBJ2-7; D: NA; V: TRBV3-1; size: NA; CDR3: CASSQDSGSYSYEQYF; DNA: TGTGCCAGCAGCCAAGATTCCGGGAGTTACTCCTACGAGCAGTACTTC
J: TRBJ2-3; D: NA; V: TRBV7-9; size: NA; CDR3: CGSADTQYF; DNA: TGTGGGTCGGCAGATACGCAGTATTTT
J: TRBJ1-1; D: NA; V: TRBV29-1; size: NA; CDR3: CSVHRNTEAFF; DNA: TGCAGCGTTCACAGGAACACTGAAGCTTTCTTT
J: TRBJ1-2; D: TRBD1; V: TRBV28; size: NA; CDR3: CASSPEGARGYTF; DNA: TGTGCCAGCAGTCCCGAGGGGGCGCGGGGCTACACCTTC
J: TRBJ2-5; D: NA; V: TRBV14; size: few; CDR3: CASSQDLRGGETQYF; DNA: TGTGCCAGCAGCCAAGATCTCAGGGGAGGCGAGACCCAGTACTTC
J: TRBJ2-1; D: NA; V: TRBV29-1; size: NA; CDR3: CSARGGLDNEQFF; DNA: TGCAGCGCCAGGGGGGGGCTAGACAATGAGCAGTTCTTC
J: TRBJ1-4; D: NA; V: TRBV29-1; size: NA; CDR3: CSVGRNNEKLFF; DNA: TGCAGCGTTGGCCGAAATAATGAAAAACTGTTTTTT
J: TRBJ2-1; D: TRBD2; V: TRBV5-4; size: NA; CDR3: CASSRGTSGGFYNEQFF; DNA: TGTGCCAGCAGCAGAGGGACTAGCGGGGGGTTTTACAATGAGCAGTTCTTC
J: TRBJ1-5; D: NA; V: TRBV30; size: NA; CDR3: CAWSTYGGAQPQHF; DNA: TGTGCCTGGAGTACGTACGGGGGAGCACAGCCCCAGCATTTT
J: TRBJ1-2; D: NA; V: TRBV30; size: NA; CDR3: CAWSEDNYGYTF; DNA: TGTGCCTGGAGTGAAGATAACTATGGCTACACCTTC
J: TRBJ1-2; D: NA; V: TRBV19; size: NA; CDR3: CASSIAGDYGYTF; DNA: TGTGCCAGTAGTATAGCCGGAGACTATGGCTACACCTTC
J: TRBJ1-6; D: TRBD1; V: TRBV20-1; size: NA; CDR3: CSPGTGRHNSPLHF; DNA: TGCAGTCCAGGGACAGGGAGGCATAATTCACCCCTCCACTTT
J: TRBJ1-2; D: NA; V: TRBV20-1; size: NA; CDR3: CSARDEDYGYTF; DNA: TGCAGTGCCCGAGACGAGGACTATGGCTACACCTTC
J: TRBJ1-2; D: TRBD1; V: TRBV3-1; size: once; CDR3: CASSQGVDRGYGYTF; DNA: TGTGCCAGCAGCCAAGGCGTGGACAGGGGCTATGGCTACACCTTC
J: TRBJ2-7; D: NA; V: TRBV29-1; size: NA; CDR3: CSVDRGGEQYF; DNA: TGCAGCGTTGATAGAGGGGGCGAGCAGTACTTC
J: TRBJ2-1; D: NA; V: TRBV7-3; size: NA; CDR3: CASSLGVAGEQFF; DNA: TGTGCCAGCAGCTTAGGGGTCGCGGGTGAGCAGTTCTTC
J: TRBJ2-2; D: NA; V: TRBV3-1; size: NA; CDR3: CASSRTRSHTNTGELFF; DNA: TGTGCCAGCAGCCGCACCAGGAGCCATACAAACACCGGGGAGCTGTTTTTT
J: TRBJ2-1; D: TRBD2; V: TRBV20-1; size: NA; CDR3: CSARTSGHYNEQFF; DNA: TGCAGTGCTCGGACTAGCGGACACTACAATGAGCAGTTCTTC
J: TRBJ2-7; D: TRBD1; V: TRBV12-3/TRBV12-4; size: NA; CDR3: CASSSGQVSQQYF; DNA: TGTGCCAGCAGTTCCGGACAGGTTAGCCAGCAGTACTTC
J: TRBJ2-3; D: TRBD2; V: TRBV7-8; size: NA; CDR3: CASSLVGGGGDTQYF; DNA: TGTGCCAGCAGCTTAGTCGGGGGGGGCGGAGATACGCAGTATTTT
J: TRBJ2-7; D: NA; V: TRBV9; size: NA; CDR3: CASSTEDGRRVREQYF; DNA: TGTGCCAGCAGCACAGAGGACGGCAGGAGAGTGAGGGAGCAGTACTTC
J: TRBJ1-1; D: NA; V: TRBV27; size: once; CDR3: CASSARDGRAAFF; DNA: TGTGCCAGCAGTGCCCGGGACGGGAGGGCGGCTTTCTTT
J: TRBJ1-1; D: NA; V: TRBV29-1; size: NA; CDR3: CSVERVYEAFF; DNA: TGCAGCGTTGAGCGGGTATATGAAGCTTTCTTT